The sequence of this T cell receptor (beta chain) was determined in a study of glioma-infiltrating T cells after dendritic cell vaccination. Study-wide background: Monocyte-derived dendritic cells, cultured 6 to 7 days with IL-4 and GM-CSF, were pulsed with autologous tumor lysate.

V was pared by 2 bases and J by 3 bases, with 13 bases between. The CDR3 loop spans 15 amino acids. From germline, CDR1 is SNHLY and CDR2 FYNNEI. Some clones are missing from TCRdb's copy, which holds only in-frame ones; the method was immunoSEQ multiplex PCR. The sample includes 75,000 to 100,000 clones, roughly 83% of them seen just once. Only patients with spare fresh-frozen tumor and over two years of follow-up were included. This clonotype was obtained from a human donor with glioblastoma. Sequencing was performed on blood, taken before dendritic cell vaccination. The chain uses TRBV2 and TRBJ1-1, with D unclear. The CDR3 DNA sequence: TGTGCCAGCAGTGAATGGGAGGCGTCCGACACTGAAGCTTTCTTT. Its protein product is CASSEWEASDTEAFF.